This T cell receptor beta chain was recovered during a study of beta chain features in type 1 diabetes. Germline CDR1 is SNHLY and CDR2 is FYNNEI. The CDR3 covers 15 residues. The ends were cut back, 3 bases at V and 1 base at J, with 9 bases in the middle. Expressed TCRB transcripts were sequenced after all isolated RNA was converted to cDNA. The method was immunoSEQ multiplex PCR; TCRdb's version includes in-frame clones alone and lacks a portion of them. The data show around 400,000 clones, about 15% seen once. The sequencing input was naive CD4+ T cells from blood. This sequence originates from a woman younger than 30 in good health. The rearrangement joins TRBV2 to TRBJ2-2; D unclear. In DNA form, the CDR3 reads TGTGCCAGCAGTGACAGAGGCTTGAACACCGGGGAGCTGTTTTTT. Its translation is CASSDRGLNTGELFF.